This T cell receptor beta chain was retrieved from a study of naive and memory T cell subsets. The study's findings and limits: From naive to CM, EM and EMRA, diversity decreased and Gini increased.

Concerning this clonotype: Its specificity is not known.

Both TRBC1 and TRBC2 were covered by a beta constant-region primer of two equimolar oligonucleotides. TCRdb re-derived calls from the UMI-ligation and nested PCR reads in MiXCR, one entry per CDR3 protein. Of 140,000 to 150,000 distinct CDR3 sequences in the sample, about a sixth were seen once. CDR1 and CDR2 (germline): DFQATT, SNEGSKA (reference sequence). Unmatched junction bases numbered 10, after V lost 0 bases and J lost 3 bases. The length of the CDR3 is 17 residues. The specimen sequenced was naive CD4+ T cells from blood. The receptor was isolated from a human donor in good health. The V gene is TRBV20-1, the J gene TRBJ2-2; TRBD2 agrees at 7 bases. CDR3 DNA sequence: TGCAGTGCTAGAGATTTGCGATTGGGGAGGGACACCGGGGAGCTGTTTTTT. Protein product: CSARDLRLGRDTGELFF.